This T cell receptor beta chain was retrieved from a study of cytomegalovirus exposure and HLA in healthy donors (dated by TCRdb to about 2017). Turning to the overall study: An earlier analysis of some 600 of the donors reported 250 to 300 Gb of sequence data and roughly 120 million unique TCR beta sequences obtained from around 190 million T cells. In a later genetic analysis, genome-wide SNP genotypes for 398 of the 666 donors were used, and that subset was treated as a discovery cohort. Donor age, sex, ethnicity and CMV serostatus were compiled together with the repertoire data. Typing coverage varied by locus: roughly 620-640 donors for A, B, C, DRB1 and DQB1; about 520 for DQA1; about 590 for DPA1; approximately 450 for DPB1. The study aimed to test whether signatures of past pathogen exposure could be identified by cataloging public T cell receptors. Roughly five DR-DQ haplotypes were handled as single units for association and clustering, since linkage in the cohort was strong. Rather than using new phenotypic data, the later analysis identified candidate immune exposures from TCR beta sequences and from how often those sequences occurred across donors. Among some 400 genotyped donors of the cohort, an average of about 240,000 unique TCR beta nucleotide sequences were sequenced per donor, roughly 18% of them non-productive. Of the roughly 400 genotyped donors, over 70% fell in the genetic ancestry cluster associated with self-reported Caucasian donors. An early release that covered 640 HLA-typed donors contained approximately 300 gigabases of sequencing data and about 84 million unique TCR sequences. The study used immunosequencing to profile the T cell repertoires of 670 or so subjects and linked those repertoires to cytomegalovirus serostatus. To decide whether each TCR beta V gene segment behaved as functional or pseudogenic, an earlier analysis of approximately 620 of the donors relied on high-throughput TCR beta sequencing. Along with the approximately 700-subject first cohort, a separate validation cohort of over a hundred different subjects was used. Class I and class II HLA loci were covered by the typing at four-digit resolution. In a later analysis, previously published TCR beta repertoires from roughly 710 donors were re-analyzed and high-resolution HLA genotyping was added so that TCR occurrence patterns could be studied. All discovery cohort repertoires had been generated on a single sequencing platform. To predict cytomegalovirus infection status, the study brought together high-throughput TCR immunosequencing, statistical association of individual TCRs with disease status, and machine learning. What the research found in general, with its limitations: According to a later analysis, TCR association rates differed among HLA loci, with DRB1 alleles showing the most associated TCRs and HLA-C alleles showing the fewest. Sequencing depth was assumed to be roughly uniform across donors in the presence/absence analyses, though that assumption may not hold. A later analysis found that HLA-associated TCR beta chains were more clonally expanded and had lower generation probabilities than equally common non-associated chains. Most TCR sequences were observed very rarely across donors, whereas some public TCRs were present in many individuals. An earlier analysis of some 560 of the donors showed that most TCR beta V segments appeared in productive rearrangements either about 87% or about 30% of the time, which broadly matched IMGT annotations. Because counts were too low, roughly 16 rarely observed V segments, including chromosome 9 orphons, were excluded from the earlier analysis of a few hundred of the donors. Assigning TCR associations to individual alleles was difficult when HLA alleles, especially DR and DQ, strongly co-occurred. According to a later genetic analysis, donors in an Asian-associated ancestry cluster had fewer N-insertions in productive TCRs than the approximately 700-donor mean. The classifier was reported to diagnose cytomegalovirus status with high specificity and sensitivity in both the original and validation cohorts. A few of the identified cytomegalovirus-associated TCR beta chains were confirmed in vitro to be specific for cytomegalovirus antigens. An association between a missense DCLRE1C variant and V-gene and J-gene trimming of TCR beta chains was found in a later genetic analysis and replicated in an independent cohort. Correlated functional status among segregating V segments might be attributable to linkage disequilibrium, but an unknown experimental factor could not be ruled out. A later analysis associated 15,000 to 20,000 TCR beta sequences with specific HLA alleles at a false discovery rate of 0.05. In this cohort, only TCR beta chains were sequenced, and detectable features were limited by the absence of alpha or paired-chain data. Several of the top co-occurrence clusters appeared to be linked to parvovirus B19, influenza, CMV and Epstein-Barr virus, according to a later analysis. Most CMV-associated TCR beta chains appeared to be HLA-restricted in a later analysis, and the HLA associations seemed to be driven largely by CMV exposure. The authors suggested that the approach could potentially be extended to other disease states and immunological phenotypes. A further reported finding was that TCR beta sequences accurately predicted the HLA-A and HLA-B alleles for most subjects in the first cohort. Because some donors lacked HLA typing at each locus, the association tests relied only on the typed subset. The only immune exposure information available for the cohort was CMV serostatus. The sequencing pipeline was judged likely to have produced a cluster of highly shared sequence variants as a technical artifact. Some IMGT-functional V segments, including TRBV6-2 and TRBV6-3, could not be distinguished by the 87-base-pair reads and were therefore excluded. The study listed 150 to 200 TCR beta chains as associated with cytomegalovirus.

CDR1 and CDR2 were assigned from the germline V gene as MNHNS and SASEGT. The CDR3 starts with the cysteine, ends with the phenylalanine, and has 16 residues. CDR3 DNA is the only sequence kept; it has 48 bases, read in frame from the first base. Deletion took 0 bases off V and 6 bases off J, with a span of 15 bases between the germline ends. The library relied on the immunoSEQ multiplex PCR assay. The multiplex PCR relied on a mix of 60 forward primers for TCR Vbeta segments and 13 reverse primers for TCR Jbeta segments. A multiplex PCR assay on genomic DNA amplified the CDR3 region of rearranged TCR beta genes. On the Illumina HiSeq System, the amplified TCR beta libraries were sequenced as 87-base-pair reads. In the paper's pipeline: In a later analysis, tens of millions of unique TCR beta chains were counted across the approximately 640 repertoires, and approximately 11 million of these chains were shared by at least two donors. To remove PCR and sequencing errors, raw reads were error-corrected and collapsed into unique sequences using a nearest-neighbor algorithm that merged closely related sequences. CDR3 sequences were aligned to IMGT reference sequences to assign V, D and J gene segments. For a sequence to be retained, at least a six-nucleotide match to both a V gene segment and a J gene segment was required. A rearrangement was called productive if the CDR3 had no stop codons and remained in frame with V and J, and every other rearrangement was called non-productive. Following IMGT convention, CDR3 was defined as the stretch from the second conserved V-encoded cysteine to the conserved J-encoded phenylalanine. In an earlier analysis of around 600 of the donors, sequences lacking an unambiguous match to a single V gene segment were excluded. An earlier analysis of 587 of the donors called V segments functional above 56.7% productive rearrangements and segregating when the between-donor standard deviation exceeded 5%. A statistical classification framework was built for diagnosing cytomegalovirus status from the catalog of TCR beta chain sequences. In a later analysis, V and J genes were assigned by comparing TCR nucleotide sequences against IMGT/GENE-DB human TR gene sequences. The TCRdist pipeline was used in a later analysis to assign CDR3 sequences and most-parsimonious VDJ recombination scenarios. In a later analysis, each TCR beta chain was defined by its CDR3 amino acid sequence together with its V-gene family, and reads lacking a unique V-gene family were excluded. A later analysis removed 500 to 650 highly shared, low-generation-probability nucleotide sequences to deal with suspected cross-contamination and a sequencing artifact. In a later analysis, a clonal expansion index for each public chain was calculated from normalized within-repertoire ranks of inferred template counts. In a later analysis, generation probabilities were computed with a VDJ recombination model fitted to out-of-frame rearrangements, and the resulting probabilities were checked against IGoR. Hypergeometric tests were used in a later analysis to score TCR-TCR, TCR-HLA and TCR-CMV co-occurrence, with a repertoire-size bias correction applied to the TCR pairs. In a later analysis, false discovery rates were estimated by permuting HLA or CMV assignments 20 times. In a later analysis, co-occurring TCRs were grouped with DBSCAN, and TCRdist sequence similarity was added when clustering was performed within HLA-allele-positive subsets. Co-occurrence clustering excluded repertoires with fewer than 30,000 or more than 120,000 public chains, plus five with anomalous nucleotide sharing. The table comes from immuneACCESS by way of TCRdb, which keeps in-frame sequences with V and J called. Part of the clones is missing from these tables; in studies checked, under half for an unresolved V gene and the rest for unknown reasons. V and J calls and clone size are as listed in that table; D and trimming were resolved from the DNA. A total of 97,000 or so clones appear in this sample, around 57% of them only once. Of the sample, approximately 4.3% is held by the ten largest clones.

The cohort was made up of roughly 670 healthy bone marrow donors. At the time of sampling, every cohort member was nominally healthy, though immune exposures that went unrecorded were likely present. Of the 700 or so cohort members, approximately 300 had a positive CMV serostatus and about 400 had a negative one, while no CMV serostatus was recorded for the donor. Every donor gave a peripheral blood sample, and the peripheral blood mononuclear cells from that sample were used for TCR beta sequencing. The Qiagen DNeasy Blood Extraction Kit was used to extract genomic DNA from the blood cell samples. This clone is considered medium-sized (0.01 to 0.1%). No antigen is known for it. The input lacks base qualities; no much larger clone sits a single base away.

Specimen: PBMCs. The TCR originated in a human donor in good health. The chain was built from TRBV6-1 and TRBJ1-5; TRBD1 is possibly the D segment (6 matching bases). The DNA sequence reads TGTGCCAGCAGTGAAGCTACCGGGACACCAACTCAGCCCCAGCATTTT. Its protein is CASSEATGTPTQPQHF.